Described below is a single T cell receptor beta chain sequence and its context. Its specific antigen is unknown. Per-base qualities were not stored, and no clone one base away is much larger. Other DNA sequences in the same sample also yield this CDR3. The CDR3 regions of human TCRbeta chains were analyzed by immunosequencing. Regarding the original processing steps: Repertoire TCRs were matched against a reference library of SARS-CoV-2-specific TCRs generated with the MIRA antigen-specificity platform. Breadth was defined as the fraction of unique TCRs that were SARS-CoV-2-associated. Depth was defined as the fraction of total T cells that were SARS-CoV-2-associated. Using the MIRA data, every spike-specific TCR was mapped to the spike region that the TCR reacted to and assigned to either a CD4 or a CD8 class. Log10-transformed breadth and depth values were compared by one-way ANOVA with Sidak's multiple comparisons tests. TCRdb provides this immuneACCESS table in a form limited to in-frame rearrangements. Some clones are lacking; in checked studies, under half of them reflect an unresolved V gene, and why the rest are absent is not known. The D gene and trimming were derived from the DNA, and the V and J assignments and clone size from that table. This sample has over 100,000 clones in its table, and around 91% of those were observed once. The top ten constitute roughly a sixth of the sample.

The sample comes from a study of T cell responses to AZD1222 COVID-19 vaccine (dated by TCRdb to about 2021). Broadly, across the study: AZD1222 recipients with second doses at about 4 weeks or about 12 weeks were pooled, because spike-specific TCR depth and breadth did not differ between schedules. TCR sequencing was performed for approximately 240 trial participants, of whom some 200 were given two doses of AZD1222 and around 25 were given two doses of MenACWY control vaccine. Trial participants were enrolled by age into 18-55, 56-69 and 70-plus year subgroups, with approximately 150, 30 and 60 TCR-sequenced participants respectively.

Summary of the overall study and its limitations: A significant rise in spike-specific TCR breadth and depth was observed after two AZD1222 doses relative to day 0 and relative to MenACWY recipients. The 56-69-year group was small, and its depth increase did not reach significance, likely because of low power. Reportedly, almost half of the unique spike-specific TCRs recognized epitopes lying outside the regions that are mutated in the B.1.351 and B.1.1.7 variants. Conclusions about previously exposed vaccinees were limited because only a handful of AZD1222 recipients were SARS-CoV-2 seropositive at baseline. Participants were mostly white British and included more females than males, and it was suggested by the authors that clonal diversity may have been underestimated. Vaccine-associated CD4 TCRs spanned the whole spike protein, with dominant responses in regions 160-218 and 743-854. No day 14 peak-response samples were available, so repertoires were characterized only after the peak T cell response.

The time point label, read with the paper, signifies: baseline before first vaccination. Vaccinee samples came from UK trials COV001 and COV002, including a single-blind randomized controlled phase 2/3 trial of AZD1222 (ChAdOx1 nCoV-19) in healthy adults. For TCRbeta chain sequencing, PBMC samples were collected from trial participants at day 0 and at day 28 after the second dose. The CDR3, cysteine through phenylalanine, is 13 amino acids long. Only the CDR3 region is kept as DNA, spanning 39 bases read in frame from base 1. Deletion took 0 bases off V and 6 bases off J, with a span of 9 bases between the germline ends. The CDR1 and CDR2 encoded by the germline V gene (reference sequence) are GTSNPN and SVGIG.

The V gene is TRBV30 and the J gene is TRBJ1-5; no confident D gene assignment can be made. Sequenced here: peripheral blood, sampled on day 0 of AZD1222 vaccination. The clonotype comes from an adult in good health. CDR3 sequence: CAWSVRDSQPQHF. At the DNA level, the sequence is TGTGCCTGGAGTGTGAGGGATAGTCAGCCCCAGCATTTT.